This T cell receptor (beta chain) was recovered during a study of T cell responses to AZD1222 COVID-19 vaccine. Notes on the study in general: White British donors predominated, females outnumbered males, and clonal diversity was possibly underestimated. Within unmutated variant regions lay the reported targets of nearly half of spike-specific TCRs. Two AZD1222 administrations were followed by greater Spike-specific TCR breadth and depth. Repertoire collection took place solely once the T cell response had peaked.

In regard to this clone: Its antigen is unidentified.

Clones were read by immunoSEQ multiplex PCR, and TCRdb kept only the in-frame ones, dropping some. Counted here are approximately 140,000 clones, 91% occurring once; the ten biggest clones make up about 7.5%. The TCR originated in an adult who received the MenACWY meningococcal vaccine as a control. Sample: peripheral blood, taken 28 days after the second dose of the MenACWY control vaccine.

The CDR3: CASSRDGQGVSGELFF. The CDR3 nucleotides are TGTGCCAGCAGCCGTGATGGACAGGGGGTGTCGGGGGAGCTGTTTTTT. V gene TRBV7-3 combines with J gene TRBJ2-2; 10 nucleotides align to TRBD1. Germline CDR1 is SGHTA and CDR2 is FQGTGA. This CDR3 contains 16 residues. Trimming at V came to 5 bases and at J to 8 bases, leaving 11 bases not matched to a gene.